The 18 T cell receptor beta chains presented below share a single source sample, sequenced in a study of cytomegalovirus exposure and HLA in healthy donors. Primers for the PCR totalled 60 Vbeta and 13 Jbeta. The method was immunoSEQ multiplex PCR; TCRdb's version includes in-frame clones alone and lacks a portion of them. This table lists about 53,000 clones. Source material: PBMCs. These receptors originate from a man aged 18 to 35 in good health and CMV-seropositive.

V and J are TRBV18 and TRBJ1-4, with D possibly TRBD1 on 5 matching bases. In germline, CDR1 is KGHSH, CDR2 LQKENI. The V and J ends lost 2 bases and 8 bases respectively, with 18 bases between them. The CDR3 loop spans 16 amino acids. CDR3 loop: CASSPSRQLGGEKLFF. The CDR3 coding sequence is TGTGCCAGCTCACCATCCCGACAGCTGGGAGGGGAAAAACTGTTTTTT.

The chain has TRBV5-6 and TRBJ2-1; 8 bases fit TRBD2. Per the germline V gene, CDR1 is SGHDT and CDR2 is YYEEEE. V lost 3 bases, J lost 12 bases, and 11 bases stayed unmatched. This CDR3 has 14 amino acids. The CDR3 coding sequence is TGTGCCAGCAGCTCCGGGAGGGTTCCTTCGTGGCAGTTCTTC. This sequence encodes CASSSGRVPSWQFF.

This chain joins TRBV5-1 and TRBJ1-2; D gene uncertain. V gave up 4 bases and J gave up 7 bases, with 20 bases separating them. This CDR3 is built from 15 residues. CDR1 is SGHRS and CDR2 is YFSETQ in the germline V gene. The CDR3 DNA sequence: TGCGCCAGCAGCCCTGGTTCACCTCCGGAGGTTGGCTACACCTTC. Translating it yields CASSPGSPPEVGYTF. Full variable domain (missing parts from reference TRBV5-1 and TRBJ1-2): KAGVTQTPRYLIKTRGQQVTLSCSPISGHRSVSWYQQTPGQGLQFLFEYFSETQRNKGNFPGRFSGRQFSNSRSEMNVSTLELGDSALYLCASSPGSPPEVGYTFGSGTRLTVV.

V and J are TRBV29-1 and TRBJ2-7; the D gene is possibly TRBD1 (10 bases). CDR1 and CDR2 (germline): SQVTM, ANQGSEA. The CDR3 runs 14 residues. Trimming stripped 7 bases from V and 5 bases from J, with 21 bases between. As DNA, the CDR3 is TGCAGCGCCTCTAGCGGGACAGGGGACCACGAGCAGTACTTC. It translates to CSASSGTGDHEQYF.

This rearrangement joins TRBV29-1 to TRBJ2-7, with 10 positions matching TRBD1. This CDR3 spans 14 amino acids. The V gene's germline CDR1 is SQVTM and CDR2 ANQGSEA. The trim removed 4 bases at V and 2 bases at J, leaving 5 bases unmatched. The CDR3 nucleotides are TGCAGCGTTGTCGGGACAGGGGACCCCTACGAGCAGTACTTC. Translated, it gives CSVVGTGDPYEQYF.

V is TRBV7-9 and J is TRBJ1-2; D gene unclear. Germline values: CDR1 SEHNR, CDR2 FQNEAQ (reference sequence). CDR3 length: 14 residues. Trimming took 5 bases from V and 3 from J, leaving 13 bases between them. The CDR3 sequence is CASSLPALDYGYTF. CDR3 nucleotides: TGTGCCAGCAGCCTACCCGCCTTAGACTATGGCTACACCTTC.

This chain joins TRBV7-2 and TRBJ2-1; 13 bases fit TRBD2. Germline trimming cut 5 bases from V and 7 bases from J; bases unmatched to any gene: 5. Germline values: CDR1 SGHTA, CDR2 FQGNSA. The CDR3 runs 15 residues. CDR3 in DNA: TGTGCCAGCAGCCAAGGACTAGCGGGAGCGAATGAGCAGTTCTTC. It codes for CASSQGLAGANEQFF.

The rearrangement links TRBV30 to TRBJ2-5; tentative D call: TRBD1 (7 bases). The CDR3 covers 15 residues. Germline V gene lookup returns CDR1 GTSNPN and CDR2 SVGIG (reference sequence). Trimming stripped 0 bases from V and 6 bases from J, with 17 bases between. This chain's CDR3 is CAWSVRSSGGKTQYF. The CDR3 DNA follows: TGTGCCTGGAGTGTAAGGTCGTCAGGGGGGAAGACCCAGTACTTC.

The chain has TRBV6-6 and TRBJ2-1; 8 nucleotides align to TRBD2. With 6 bases clipped from V and 9 bases from J, the junction kept 10 bases outside the gene matches. CDR3 length equals 14 residues. CDR1 MNHNY and CDR2 SVGAGI come from the germline V gene (reference sequence). The CDR3 protein is CASSREGTPPEQFF. Written as DNA, the CDR3 is TGTGCCAGCAGCCGGGAGGGCACGCCACCTGAGCAGTTCTTC.

V usage is TRBV7-6 and J usage is TRBJ2-6; 12 bases line up with TRBD1. The junction had 15 bases not matched to a gene; V was cut back by 5 bases and J by 4 bases. The CDR3 totals 20 residues. Germline V gene data show CDR1 as SGHVS and CDR2 as FNYEAQ. The CDR3 DNA follows: TGTGCCAGCAGCCGTAACCCAACGGGACAGGGGGCGACGGGGGCCAACGTCCTGACTTTC. Protein product: CASSRNPTGQGATGANVLTF.

CDR3 residues: CASSVGPETLTMANGYTF. The CDR3 nucleotides read TGTGCCAGCAGCGTAGGGCCGGAAACCCTAACTATGGCTAATGGCTACACCTTC. The V gene is TRBV9, the J gene TRBJ1-2; D is ambiguous. The germline CDR1 and CDR2 sequences are SGDLS and YYNGEE. The CDR3 spans 18 residues. V was clipped by 0 bases and J by 6 bases, with 24 bases between them.

The chain employs TRBV5-1 and TRBJ2-3, with a possible D match to TRBD2 (5 bases). Germline CDR1 SGHRS, CDR2 YFSETQ. The V and J ends lost 0 bases and 1 base respectively, with 12 bases between them. This CDR3 contains 16 residues. The CDR3, as DNA: TGCGCCAGCAGCTTGGAGTCAAGAGCGGGCACAGATACGCAGTATTTT. Its translation: CASSLESRAGTDTQYF.

The chain joins TRBV7-2 to TRBJ1-2; 9 bases are shared with TRBD1. CDR1 and CDR2 from the germline V gene are SGHTA and FQGNSA. This CDR3 has 18 residues. With V trimmed by 1 base and J by 8 bases, 17 bases remained unmatched. The DNA for the CDR3 is TGTGCCAGCAGCTTAGAGTCCGGACAGGGGCCCCTGCGGAAAGGCTACACCTTC. This gives the protein CASSLESGQGPLRKGYTF.

The chain uses TRBV30 and TRBJ2-7, with a tentative D call TRBD1 (6 bases). CDR1 is GTSNPN, CDR2 SVGIG, per germline (reference sequence). Trimming took 5 bases from V and 2 from J, leaving 10 bases between them. The CDR3 has 12 amino acids. The CDR3 DNA is TGTGCCTGGGGACAGTCGACCTACGAGCAGTACTTC. Translated: CAWGQSTYEQYF.

The chain carries TRBV28 and TRBJ2-1; weak D call: TRBD1 (6 bases). Per the germline V gene, CDR1 is MDHEN and CDR2 is SYDVKM. Trimming left V 2 bases short and J 0 bases short, with 17 bases between. The CDR3 is 18 amino acids. CDR3: CASSLRGRVRYSYNEQFF. CDR3 nucleotides: TGTGCCAGCAGTTTAAGGGGGAGAGTAAGGTACTCCTACAATGAGCAGTTCTTC.

This chain connects TRBV27 to TRBJ1-1, with D possibly matching TRBD1 (5 bases). This CDR3 spans 17 amino acids. V lost 6 bases and J 1 base, leaving 21 bases between the germline ends. Germline V gene sequence: CDR1 MNHEY, CDR2 SMNVEV (reference sequence). CDR3 sequence: CASSRSRGSGANTEAFF. Written as DNA, the CDR3 is TGTGCCAGCAGCCGAAGTCGGGGGTCTGGGGCGAACACTGAAGCTTTCTTT.

With regard to this clone: Different DNA sequences within this sample yield the same CDR3. The chain recombines TRBV7-2 with TRBJ2-7; D is possibly TRBD1 (5 bases). The CDR3 is 14 amino acids. CDR1 and CDR2 (germline): SGHTA, FQGNSA. The V and J ends lost 2 bases and 0 bases respectively, with 8 bases between them. CDR3 nucleotide sequence: TGTGCCAGCAGCTTACAGGGAAGCTCCTACGAGCAGTACTTC. It specifies CASSLQGSSYEQYF.

The rearrangement joins TRBV19 to TRBJ2-7; perhaps TRBD1 as D (5 bases). Per germline, CDR1 LNHDA and CDR2 SQIVND (reference sequence). V gave up 4 bases and J gave up 5 bases, with 18 bases separating them. The CDR3 spans 15 residues. The CDR3 sequence: CASSKGSAGQHEQYF. The CDR3 nucleotides are TGTGCCAGTAGTAAGGGGTCGGCAGGGCAACACGAGCAGTACTTC.